This TCR beta chain was observed in a study of blood T cell repertoires in COVID-19. The repertoire was sequenced with immunoSEQ multiplex PCR; TCRdb's copy has only in-frame clones and lacks some. The profile shows fewer than 300,000 clones, around nine tenths of them singletons. CDR3 length: 15 residues. Germline V gene lookup returns CDR1 SGHTA and CDR2 FQGNSA. V dropped 5 bases and J dropped 5; count of bases not matched to a gene: 8. Individuals aged about 18 to 90 years were recruited from about two dozen US areas. Which cohort a participant joined came from the clinical history participants gave.

The V gene is TRBV7-2, the J gene TRBJ1-5, with 8 bases matching TRBD1. The sequence was collected from a woman aged 25 to 45 who had recovered from COVID-19. The sequencing sample was made of PBMCs or T cells enriched from blood (not recorded which). CDR3 loop: CASSPWTGQDQPQHF. The CDR3, as DNA: TGTGCCAGCAGCCCCTGGACAGGGCAGGATCAGCCCCAGCATTTT.